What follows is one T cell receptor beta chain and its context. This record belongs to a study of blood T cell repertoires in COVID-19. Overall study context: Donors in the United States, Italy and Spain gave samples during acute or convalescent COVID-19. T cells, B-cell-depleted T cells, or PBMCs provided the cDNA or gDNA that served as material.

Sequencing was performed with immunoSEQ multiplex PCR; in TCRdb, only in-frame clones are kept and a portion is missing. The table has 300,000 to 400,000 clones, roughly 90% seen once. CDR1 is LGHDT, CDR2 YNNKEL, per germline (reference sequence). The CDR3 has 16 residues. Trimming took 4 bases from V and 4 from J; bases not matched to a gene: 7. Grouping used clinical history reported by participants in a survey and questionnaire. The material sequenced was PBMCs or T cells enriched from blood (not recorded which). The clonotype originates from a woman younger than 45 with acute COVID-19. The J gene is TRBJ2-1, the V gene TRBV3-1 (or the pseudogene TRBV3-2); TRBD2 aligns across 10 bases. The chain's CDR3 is CASSRASGGTYNEQFF. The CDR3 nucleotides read TGTGCCAGCAGCCGGGCTAGCGGGGGCACATACAATGAGCAGTTCTTC.